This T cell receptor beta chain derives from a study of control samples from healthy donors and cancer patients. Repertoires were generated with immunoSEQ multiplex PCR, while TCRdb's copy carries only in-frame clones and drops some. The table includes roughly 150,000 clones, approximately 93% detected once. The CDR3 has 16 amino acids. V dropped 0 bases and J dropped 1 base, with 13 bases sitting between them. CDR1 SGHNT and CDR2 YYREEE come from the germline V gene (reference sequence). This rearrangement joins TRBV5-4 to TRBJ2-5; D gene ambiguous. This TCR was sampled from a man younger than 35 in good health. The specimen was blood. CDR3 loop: CASSLAVNRPQETQYF. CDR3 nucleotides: TGTGCCAGCAGCTTGGCCGTGAATAGACCCCAAGAGACCCAGTACTTC.